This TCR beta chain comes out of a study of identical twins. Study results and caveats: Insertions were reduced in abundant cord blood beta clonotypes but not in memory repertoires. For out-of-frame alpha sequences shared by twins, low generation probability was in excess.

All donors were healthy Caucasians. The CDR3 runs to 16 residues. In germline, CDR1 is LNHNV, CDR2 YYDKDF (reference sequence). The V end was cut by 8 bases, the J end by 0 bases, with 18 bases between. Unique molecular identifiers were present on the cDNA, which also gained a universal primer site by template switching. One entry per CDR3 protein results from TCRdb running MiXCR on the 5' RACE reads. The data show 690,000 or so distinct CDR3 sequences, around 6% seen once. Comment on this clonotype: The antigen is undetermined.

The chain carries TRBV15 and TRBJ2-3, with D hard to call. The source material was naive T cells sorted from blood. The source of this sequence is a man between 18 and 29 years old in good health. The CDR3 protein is CATRAFGATSTDTQYF. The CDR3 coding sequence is TGTGCCACCCGGGCCTTCGGCGCTACTAGCACAGATACGCAGTATTTT.